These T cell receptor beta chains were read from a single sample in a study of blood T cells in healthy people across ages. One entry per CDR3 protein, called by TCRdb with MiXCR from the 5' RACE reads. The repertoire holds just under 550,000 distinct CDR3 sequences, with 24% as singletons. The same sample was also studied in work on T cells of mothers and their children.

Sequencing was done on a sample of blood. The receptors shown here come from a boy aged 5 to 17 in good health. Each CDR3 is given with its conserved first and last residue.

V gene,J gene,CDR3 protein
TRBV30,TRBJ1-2,CAFGGVQAYGYTF
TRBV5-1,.,CASSWKRDRNYNEQFF
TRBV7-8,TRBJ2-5,CASRPGRTGEETQYF
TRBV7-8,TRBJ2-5,CASSLDGGLQETQYF
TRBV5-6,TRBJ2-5,CASSRGGRDKYQETQYF
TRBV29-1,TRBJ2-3,CSVEESGAPSTDTQYF
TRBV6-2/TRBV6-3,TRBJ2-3,CASSYGGSATDTQYF
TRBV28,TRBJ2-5,CASKTGTGEQYF
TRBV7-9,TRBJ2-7,CASSPVSEQYF
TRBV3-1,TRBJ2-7,CASSQLGRGASYEQYF
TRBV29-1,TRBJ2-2,CSVTGTSNTGELFF
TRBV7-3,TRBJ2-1,CASTLAGLSSYNEQFF
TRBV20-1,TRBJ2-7,CSARERRGTYEQYF
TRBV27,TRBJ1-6,CASSLTGAPLHF
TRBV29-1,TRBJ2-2,CSVPWTGGSNIGELFF
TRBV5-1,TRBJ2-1,CASSSLGLLPDNEQFF
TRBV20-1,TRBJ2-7,CSANGQGYEQYF
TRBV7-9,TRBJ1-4,CASSLDRGSVGEKLFF
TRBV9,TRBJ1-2,CASSVVAPHLNGYGYTF
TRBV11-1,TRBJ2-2,CASSWGWGNTGELFF
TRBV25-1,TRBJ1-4,CASSEGDLGEKLFF
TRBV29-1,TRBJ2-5,CSVLLRGDREETQYF
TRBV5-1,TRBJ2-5,CASRSAGTEETQYF
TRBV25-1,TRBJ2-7,CASSRQGAGASYEQYF
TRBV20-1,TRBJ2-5,CSAERTQETQYF
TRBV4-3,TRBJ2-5,CASSQDLDLQETQYF
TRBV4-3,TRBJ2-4,CASSQDSQGVFNIHYF
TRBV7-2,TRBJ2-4,CASSLSYAGGQYIQYF
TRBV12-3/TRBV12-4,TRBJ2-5,CASSLVASACFF
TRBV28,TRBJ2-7,CASTSGGEGSDEQYF
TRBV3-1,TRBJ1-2,CASSQEALSGYTF
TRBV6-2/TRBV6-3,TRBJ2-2,CASSYYIPITGELFF
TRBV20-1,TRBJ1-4,CSAPSVATNEKLFF
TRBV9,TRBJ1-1,CASSEWPRIRNTEAFF
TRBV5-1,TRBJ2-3,CASSLALAGVPDTQYF
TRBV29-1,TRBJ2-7,CSVGAGSYEQYF
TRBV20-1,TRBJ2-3,CSASGSTDTQYF
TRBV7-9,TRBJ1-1,CASSFIGRGGTEAFF
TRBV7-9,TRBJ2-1,CAIERDWYNEQFF
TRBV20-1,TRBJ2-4,CSANTGGYGKNIQYF
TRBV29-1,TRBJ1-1,CSVELRAGNTEAFF